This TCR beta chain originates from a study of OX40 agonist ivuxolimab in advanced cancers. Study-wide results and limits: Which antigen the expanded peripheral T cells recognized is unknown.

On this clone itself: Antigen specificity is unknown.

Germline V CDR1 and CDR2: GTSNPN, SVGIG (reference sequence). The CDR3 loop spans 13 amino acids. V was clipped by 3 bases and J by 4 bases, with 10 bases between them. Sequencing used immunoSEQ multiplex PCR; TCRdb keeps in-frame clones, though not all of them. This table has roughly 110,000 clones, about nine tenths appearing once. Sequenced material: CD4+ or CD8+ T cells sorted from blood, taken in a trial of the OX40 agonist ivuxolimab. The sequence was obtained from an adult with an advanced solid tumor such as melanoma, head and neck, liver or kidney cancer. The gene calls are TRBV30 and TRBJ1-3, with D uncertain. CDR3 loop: CAWSITTGNTIYF. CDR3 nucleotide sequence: TGTGCCTGGAGCATAACGACGGGAAACACCATATATTTT.